The sequence of this TCR beta chain was determined in a study of blood T cell repertoires in COVID-19. On the study more broadly: The United States, Italy and Spain provided the acute and convalescent COVID-19 samples. Sample material is recorded as cDNA or gDNA derived from T cells, B-cell-depleted T cells, or PBMCs.

The CDR3 is 11 amino acids. Germline CDR1 SEHNR, CDR2 FQNEAQ (reference sequence). V lost 7 bases and J 7 bases, leaving 11 bases between the germline ends. Per the original data handling: Nucleated cell counts were estimated from reference gene primer amplification. Sequenced by immunoSEQ multiplex PCR; TCRdb stores in-frame clones only, minus some. D and trimming were read from the DNA, whereas the V and J calls and clone size are those reported in that table. The sample lists roughly 54,000 clones, approximately 80% seen once, with about 2.6% in the top ten. Specimen: peripheral blood. This clonotype originated in a man in his fifties or sixties with acute or convalescent COVID-19. The chain is built from TRBV7-9 and TRBJ2-7; TRBD2 is a possible D gene (5 bases). The CDR3 nucleotides are TGTGCCAGCACGTCGGGCGGGGAGCAGTACTTC. Translation gives CASTSGGEQYF.